Listed below are T cell receptor beta chains from one sample, sequenced in a study of cytomegalovirus exposure and HLA in healthy donors. The assay was immunoSEQ multiplex PCR, and TCRdb's table has in-frame clones only and misses some. The sample lists more than 150,000 clones; around 73% were seen once. Sample: PBMCs. Every receptor here comes from a male donor in good health and CMV-seronegative. CDR3s include the opening cysteine and the closing phenylalanine or tryptophan. A D gene is named only where the DNA matches it firmly. The size entry is marked missing in some rows and otherwise reads once, few, many or a size class.

J gene | V gene | clone size | D gene | CDR3 protein | CDR3 DNA
TRBJ1-2 | TRBV6-6 | . | TRBD1 | CASSLDRLYGYTF | TGTGCCAGCAGCCTGGACAGGCTCTATGGCTACACCTTC
TRBJ2-7 | TRBV7-2 | . | . | CASSLKPAYEQYF | TGTGCCAGCAGCTTAAAGCCCGCCTACGAGCAGTACTTC
TRBJ2-7 | TRBV7-9 | few | . | CASSSEAYSEQYF | TGTGCCAGCAGCTCCGAGGCTTACTCCGAGCAGTACTTC
TRBJ2-1 | TRBV2 | few | . | CASSDWVGDEQFF | TGTGCCAGCAGTGATTGGGTGGGCGATGAGCAGTTCTTC
TRBJ2-7 | TRBV6-5 | . | . | CASSYSSVYEQYF | TGTGCCAGCAGTTACTCTTCGGTCTACGAGCAGTACTTC
TRBJ1-1 | TRBV7-3 | few | . | CASSTGNTEAFF | TGTGCCAGTTCCACGGGGAACACTGAAGCTTTCTTT
TRBJ2-7 | TRBV13 | . | . | CASSLGRIDYEQYF | TGTGCCAGCAGCTTAGGGAGGATAGACTACGAGCAGTACTTC
TRBJ2-7 | TRBV6-5 | . | TRBD2 | CASSAGTSYEQYF | TGTGCCAGCAGCGCCGGGACTAGCTACGAGCAGTACTTC
TRBJ1-1 | TRBV7-2 | . | . | CASSQGHTNTEAFF | TGTGCCAGCAGCCAGGGACATACGAACACTGAAGCTTTCTTT
TRBJ1-1 | TRBV5-4 | . | . | CASSLGQGMNTEAFF | TGTGCCAGCAGCTTGGGTCAGGGCATGAACACTGAAGCTTTCTTT
TRBJ2-3 | TRBV6-6 | . | . | CASSTAGTRFTDTQYF | TGTGCCAGCAGTACCGCCGGGACACGGTTCACAGATACGCAGTATTTT
TRBJ2-1 | TRBV10-3 | . | TRBD2 | CAIRASGRLEQFF | TGTGCCATCAGGGCTAGCGGGAGGCTTGAGCAGTTCTTC
TRBJ2-2 | TRBV6-5 | . | . | CASSLGLAGELFF | TGTGCCAGCAGTCTCGGACTCGCCGGGGAGCTGTTTTTT
TRBJ1-1 | TRBV5-1 | . | . | CASSSSTGTRNTEAFF | TGCGCCAGCAGCTCTTCGACCGGGACACGGAACACTGAAGCTTTCTTT
TRBJ1-6 | TRBV7-9 | . | . | CASSLADRNSPLHF | TGTGCCAGCAGCTTAGCGGACAGAAATTCACCCCTCCACTTT
TRBJ1-2 | TRBV19 | . | TRBD1 | CASKPGGSYGYTF | TGTGCCAGTAAACCAGGGGGCAGCTATGGCTACACCTTC
TRBJ1-1 | TRBV7-9 | . | TRBD1 | CASSLDAGGNTEAFF | TGTGCCAGCAGCTTAGACGCAGGGGGGAACACTGAAGCTTTCTTT
TRBJ2-1 | TRBV5-6 | . | TRBD2 | CASSLSGSPYNEQFF | TGTGCCAGCAGCTTAAGCGGGAGCCCCTACAATGAGCAGTTCTTC
TRBJ2-4 | TRBV4-2 | . | . | CASSQAPVPGQNIQYF | TGTGCCAGCAGCCAAGCCCCAGTGCCTGGGCAAAACATTCAGTACTTC
TRBJ1-2 | TRBV10-3 | few | . | CAISGFNPSGYGYTF | TGTGCCATCAGTGGTTTCAACCCCTCGGGGTATGGCTACACCTTC
TRBJ1-5 | TRBV2 | . | TRBD1 | CASRGQGGDNQPQHF | TGTGCCAGCAGAGGACAGGGTGGGGACAATCAGCCCCAGCATTTT
TRBJ1-2 | TRBV7-2 | . | . | CASRSWVGEDYGYTF | TGTGCCAGCAGGTCTTGGGTGGGGGAGGACTATGGCTACACCTTC
TRBJ2-1 | TRBV4-3 | . | . | CASSQGGVGGNEQFF | TGCGCCAGCAGCCAAGGGGGCGTAGGGGGCAATGAGCAGTTCTTC
TRBJ2-7 | TRBV7-2 | . | . | CASSPISRSGIYEQYF | TGTGCCAGCAGCCCTATTAGCAGGTCGGGGATATACGAGCAGTACTTC
TRBJ2-7 | TRBV6-1 | . | . | CASRRNSYEQYF | TGTGCCAGCAGGAGGAACTCCTACGAGCAGTACTTC
TRBJ1-2 | TRBV4-3 | once | . | CASSQDGENYGYTF | TGCGCCAGCAGCCAAGATGGGGAGAACTATGGCTACACCTTC
TRBJ2-2 | TRBV6-4 | . | . | CASRQGLNTGELFF | TGTGCCAGCAGACAGGGATTGAACACCGGGGAGCTGTTTTTT
TRBJ1-3 | TRBV9 | once | TRBD1 | CASSALGGGLGNTIYF | TGTGCCAGCAGCGCCTTAGGAGGGGGCCTTGGAAACACCATATATTTT
TRBJ2-1 | TRBV4-3 | . | . | CASSQDRDSYNEQFF | TGCGCCAGCAGCCAAGACAGGGACTCCTACAATGAGCAGTTCTTC
TRBJ2-1 | TRBV10-3 | . | TRBD2 | CATGLAEDNEQFF | TGTGCCACCGGACTAGCGGAGGACAATGAGCAGTTCTTC
TRBJ1-1 | TRBV19 | few | TRBD1 | CASSTPRTGRTEAFF | TGTGCCAGTAGTACCCCTCGGACAGGGCGAACTGAAGCTTTCTTT
TRBJ2-1 | TRBV7-9 | . | TRBD2 | CASSLAPRLAGRDEQFF | TGTGCCAGCAGCCTAGCCCCCCGCTTAGCGGGCAGGGATGAGCAGTTCTTC
TRBJ1-4 | TRBV28 | . | TRBD1 | CASSGQGTEKLFF | TGTGCCAGCAGTGGACAGGGAACCGAAAAACTGTTTTTT
TRBJ1-4 | TRBV27 | . | TRBD1 | CASNTGTGEKLFF | TGTGCCAGCAACACCGGGACAGGAGAAAAACTGTTTTTT
TRBJ2-3 | TRBV6-6 | . | . | CASSSTIGENTQYF | TGTGCCAGCAGTTCCACCATCGGAGAGAATACGCAGTATTTT
TRBJ1-1 | TRBV19 | . | . | CATKPLRGGAFDTEAFF | TGTGCCACAAAACCATTGAGGGGGGGGGCGTTCGACACTGAAGCTTTCTTT
TRBJ2-4 | TRBV25-1 | . | . | CASSGAQVGAIQYF | TGTGCCAGCAGTGGGGCACAGGTCGGCGCCATTCAGTACTTC
TRBJ2-2 | TRBV12-5 | . | . | CASGPPGSSTGELFF | TGTGCTAGTGGTCCTCCCGGGAGCTCCACCGGGGAGCTGTTTTTT
TRBJ2-2 | TRBV11-1 | few | . | CASSPTEVPGELFF | TGTGCCAGCAGCCCTACCGAGGTCCCCGGGGAGCTGTTTTTT
TRBJ2-5 | TRBV11-2 | . | TRBD2 | CASSLDGGEGETQYF | TGTGCCAGCAGCTTAGACGGCGGGGAGGGGGAGACCCAGTACTTC
TRBJ1-1 | TRBV18 | . | . | CASSPRQNTEAFF | TGTGCCAGCTCACCACGGCAGAACACTGAAGCTTTCTTT
TRBJ2-7 | TRBV28 | . | . | CASSSWGQIQYEQYF | TGTGCCAGCAGTTCCTGGGGGCAGATCCAGTACGAGCAGTACTTC
TRBJ2-7 | TRBV6-1 | . | TRBD1 | CASSKRDRTYEQYF | TGTGCCAGCAGTAAACGGGACAGGACGTACGAGCAGTACTTC
TRBJ2-5 | TRBV7-9 | once | . | CASSVGDTYQETQYF | TGTGCCAGCAGCGTAGGGGACACGTACCAAGAGACCCAGTACTTC
TRBJ2-7 | TRBV7-9 | . | TRBD1 | CASSQAGTGNYEQYF | TGTGCCAGCAGCCAAGCCGGGACAGGGAACTACGAGCAGTACTTC